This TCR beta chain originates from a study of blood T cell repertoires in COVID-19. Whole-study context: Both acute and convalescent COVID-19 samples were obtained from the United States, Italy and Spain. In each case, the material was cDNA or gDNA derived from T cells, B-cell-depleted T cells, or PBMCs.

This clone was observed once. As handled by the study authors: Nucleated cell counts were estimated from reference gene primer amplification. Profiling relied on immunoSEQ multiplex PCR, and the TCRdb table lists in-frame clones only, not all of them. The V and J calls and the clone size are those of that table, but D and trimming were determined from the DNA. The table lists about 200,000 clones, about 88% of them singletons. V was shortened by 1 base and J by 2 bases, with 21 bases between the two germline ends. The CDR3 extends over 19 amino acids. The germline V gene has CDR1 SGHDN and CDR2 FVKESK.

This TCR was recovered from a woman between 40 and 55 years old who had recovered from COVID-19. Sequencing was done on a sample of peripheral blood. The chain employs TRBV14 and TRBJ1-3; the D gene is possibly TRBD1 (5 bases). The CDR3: CASSQGEAGSYSTGNTIYF. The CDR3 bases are TGTGCCAGCAGCCAAGGGGAGGCAGGGTCTTATTCCACTGGAAACACCATATATTTT.